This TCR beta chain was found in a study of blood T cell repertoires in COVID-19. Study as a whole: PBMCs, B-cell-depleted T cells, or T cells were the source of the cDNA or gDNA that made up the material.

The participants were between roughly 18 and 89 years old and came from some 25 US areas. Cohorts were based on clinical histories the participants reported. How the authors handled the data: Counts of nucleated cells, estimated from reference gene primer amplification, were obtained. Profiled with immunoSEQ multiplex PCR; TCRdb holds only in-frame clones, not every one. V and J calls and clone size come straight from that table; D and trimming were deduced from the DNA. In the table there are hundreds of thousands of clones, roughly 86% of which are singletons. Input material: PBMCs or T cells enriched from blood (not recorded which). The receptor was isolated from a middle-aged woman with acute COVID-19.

The CDR3 nucleotides read TGTGCCAGCAGCCAACTAGCGGGGGGGCCGTACGAGCAGTACTTC. Amino acid sequence: CASSQLAGGPYEQYF. The rearrangement joins TRBV7-9 to TRBJ2-7; the match to TRBD2 covers 13 bases. Trimming took 5 bases from V and 4 from J; bases not matched to a gene: 5. Germline CDR1 reads SEHNR; CDR2 reads FQNEAQ (reference sequence). This CDR3 is 15 amino acids long.